This T cell receptor beta chain was sequenced in a study of cytomegalovirus exposure and HLA in healthy donors (dated by TCRdb to 2016 to 2017). Background for the entire study: An earlier analysis of 587 of the donors reported over 250 Gb of sequence data and about 120 million unique TCR beta sequences obtained from some 200 million T cells. About 320 gigabases of sequencing data and approximately 84 million unique TCR sequences were included in an early release covering 550 to 800 HLA-typed donors. Of the 350 to 400 genotyped donors, about 80% fell in the genetic ancestry cluster associated with self-reported Caucasian donors. The aim of the study was to test whether cataloging public T cell receptors could identify signatures of past pathogen exposure. The T cell repertoires of about 700 subjects were profiled by immunosequencing and related to cytomegalovirus serostatus. Along with the approximately 650-subject first cohort, a separate validation cohort of over a hundred different subjects was used. High-throughput TCR immunosequencing, statistical association of individual TCRs with disease status, and machine learning were combined to predict cytomegalovirus infection status. A later analysis re-examined previously published TCR beta repertoires from 610 or so donors and added high-resolution HLA genotyping to investigate patterns of TCR occurrence. Rather than using new phenotypic data, the later analysis identified candidate immune exposures from TCR beta sequences and from how often those sequences occurred across donors. To decide whether each TCR beta V gene segment behaved as functional or pseudogenic, an earlier analysis of 587 of the donors relied on high-throughput TCR beta sequencing. Donor age, sex, ethnicity and CMV serostatus were compiled alongside the repertoire data. A later genetic analysis took genome-wide SNP genotypes for about three fifths of the roughly 670 donors and used that subset as a discovery cohort. All discovery cohort repertoires had been generated using a single sequencing platform. Class I and class II HLA loci were covered by the typing at four-digit resolution. Typing coverage varied by locus: roughly 629-640 donors for A, B, C, DRB1 and DQB1; roughly 500 for DQA1; about 570 for DPA1; approximately 490 for DPB1. Several DR-DQ haplotypes were treated as single units for association and clustering because of strong linkage in the cohort. Across 300 to 500 genotyped donors of the cohort, an average of 235,054 unique TCR beta nucleotide sequences per donor were sequenced, and 15% to 20% of those sequences were non-productive. Here is what the overall study found, with its caveats: Because counts were too low, fewer than 20 rarely observed V segments, including chromosome 9 orphons, were excluded from the earlier analysis of around 640 of the donors. A further reported finding was that TCR beta sequences accurately predicted the HLA-A and HLA-B alleles for most subjects in the first cohort. Specific HLA alleles were associated with 15,000 to 20,000 TCR beta sequences at a false discovery rate of 0.05 in a later analysis. According to a later genetic analysis, donors in an Asian-associated ancestry cluster had fewer N-insertions in productive TCRs than the approximately 610-donor mean. A later analysis reported that several top co-occurrence clusters appeared linked to parvovirus B19, influenza, CMV and Epstein-Barr virus. A group of highly shared sequence variants was considered likely to be a technical artifact of the sequencing pipeline. In a later analysis, HLA-associated TCR beta chains showed more clonal expansion and lower generation probabilities than non-associated chains that were equally common. When HLA alleles, especially DR and DQ, strongly co-occurred, TCR associations were difficult to assign to individual alleles. According to a later analysis, TCR association rates differed among HLA loci, with DRB1 alleles showing the most associated TCRs and HLA-C alleles showing the fewest. The study gave a list of roughly 150 TCR beta chains associated with cytomegalovirus. Correlated functional status among segregating V segments might be attributable to linkage disequilibrium, but an unknown experimental factor could not be ruled out. A few of the identified cytomegalovirus-associated TCR beta chains were confirmed in vitro to be specific for cytomegalovirus antigens. The presence/absence analyses assumed that sequencing depth was roughly uniform across donors, and that assumption may not be true. Most TCR sequences were seen in very few donors, while some public TCRs were found in many individuals. Cytomegalovirus status was reported to be diagnosed by the classifier with high specificity and sensitivity in both the original and validation cohorts. The cohort was sequenced for TCR beta chains only, and without alpha or paired-chain data the features that could be detected were limited. It was suggested by the authors that the approach could potentially be generalized to other disease states and immunological phenotypes. CMV serostatus was the only immune exposure information available for the cohort. In a later genetic analysis, a missense DCLRE1C variant was associated with V-gene and J-gene trimming of TCR beta chains, and the association was replicated in an independent cohort. Some IMGT-functional V segments, including TRBV6-2 and TRBV6-3, could not be distinguished by the 87-base-pair reads and were therefore excluded. In an earlier analysis of several hundred of the donors, most TCR beta V segments were observed in productive rearrangements about 87% or about 30% of the time, broadly matching IMGT annotations. Because some donors lacked HLA typing at each locus, the association tests relied only on the typed subset. A later analysis found that most CMV-associated TCR beta chains appeared HLA-restricted, with HLA associations seemingly driven largely by CMV exposure.

Receptor libraries were prepared by the immunoSEQ multiplex PCR assay. The multiplex PCR relied on a mix of 60 forward primers for TCR Vbeta segments and 13 reverse primers for TCR Jbeta segments. The CDR3 region of rearranged TCR beta genes was amplified from genomic DNA by a multiplex PCR assay. The Illumina HiSeq System was used to sequence the amplified TCR beta libraries as 87-base-pair reads. As for the authors' bioinformatics: Across the roughly 700 repertoires, a later analysis counted tens of millions of unique TCR beta chains, about 10 million of which were shared by at least two donors. To remove PCR and sequencing errors, raw reads were error-corrected and collapsed into unique sequences using a nearest-neighbor algorithm that merged closely related sequences. Alignment of CDR3 sequences to IMGT reference sequences was used to assign V, D and J gene segments. For a sequence to be retained, a match of at least six nucleotides to both a V gene segment and a J gene segment was required. A rearrangement was called productive if the CDR3 had no stop codons and remained in frame with V and J, and every other rearrangement was called non-productive. CDR3 was defined by IMGT convention, running from the second conserved V-encoded cysteine to the conserved J-encoded phenylalanine. The earlier analysis of 550 to 650 of the donors excluded any sequence lacking an unambiguous match to a single V gene segment. In an earlier analysis of approximately 590 of the donors, V segments were called functional above 56.7% productive rearrangements and were called segregating when the between-donor standard deviation exceeded 5%. A statistical classification framework was developed to diagnose cytomegalovirus status using the catalog of TCR beta chain sequences. A later analysis assigned V and J genes by comparing TCR nucleotide sequences with IMGT/GENE-DB human TR gene sequences. Using the TCRdist pipeline, a later analysis assigned CDR3 sequences along with most-parsimonious VDJ recombination scenarios. A later analysis defined each TCR beta chain by its CDR3 amino acid sequence plus V-gene family, and excluded reads lacking a unique V-gene family. A later analysis removed 592 highly shared, low-generation-probability nucleotide sequences to deal with suspected cross-contamination and a sequencing artifact. A later analysis calculated a clonal expansion index for each public chain from normalized within-repertoire ranks of inferred template counts. In a later analysis, generation probabilities were computed with a VDJ recombination model fitted to out-of-frame rearrangements, and the resulting probabilities were checked against IGoR. A later analysis scored TCR-TCR, TCR-HLA and TCR-CMV co-occurrence with hypergeometric tests, applying a repertoire-size bias correction to TCR pairs. False discovery rates were estimated in a later analysis by permuting HLA or CMV assignments 20 times. In a later analysis, co-occurring TCRs were grouped using DBSCAN, with TCRdist sequence similarity added in when clustering inside HLA-allele-positive subsets. Repertoires with fewer than 30,000 or more than 120,000 public chains, plus five repertoires with anomalous nucleotide sharing, were excluded from co-occurrence clustering. What TCRdb holds here is the immuneACCESS table cut down to in-frame rearrangements. Part of the clones is not present; checked against another copy, under half of the missing clones reflect an unresolved V gene, and the others are unexplained. The V and J calls and clone size are taken from that table; D and trimming were inferred from the DNA. The sample table contains about 140,000 clones; only one count was recorded for 82% of them. In total, the top ten clones hold roughly 3.2% of the sample.

To note about this clone: Its antigen is currently not known. No much larger clonotype is one base removed from it; base qualities were not supplied.

There are 13 amino acids in the CDR3, from cysteine to phenylalanine inclusive. Left in the record is the CDR3 DNA by itself, 39 bases read in frame from the first base. The cohort consisted of some 730 healthy bone marrow donors. At the time of sampling, every cohort member was nominally healthy, though immune exposures that went unrecorded were likely present. The donor tested CMV seropositive, placing the donor among the roughly 300 seropositive members of the cohort. A peripheral blood sample was provided by each donor, and peripheral blood mononuclear cells were used for TCR beta sequencing. The Qiagen DNeasy Blood Extraction Kit was used to extract genomic DNA from the blood cell samples.

In this chain, TRBV21-1 is recombined with TRBJ1-2; the D call of TRBD1 is as the table states it, not checked on the DNA. TRBV21-1 is noted as a pseudogene. Sequences were obtained from PBMCs. This clonotype was sampled from a young man in good health and CMV-seropositive. The CDR3 has the sequence CASRRQGHHGYTF. The nucleotides are TGTGCCAGCAGGCGACAGGGGCACCATGGCTACACCTTC.